This T cell receptor beta chain was found in a study of beta chain features in type 1 diabetes listed by TCRdb under 2018. Context from the whole study: Mean age, gender distribution, total cell number and subset yield did not differ between patients and healthy donors. Across all samples, 107,917,701 sorted cells were examined, and cell number per subset correlated strongly with RNA yield. In the study, TCRB repertoires of sorted circulating CD4+ T cell subsets from recently diagnosed type 1 diabetes patients were compared with those of matched healthy donors. Regulatory and stem cell-like memory subsets were isolated from only 8 patients and roughly eight healthy donors, whereas naive and central memory subsets came from all 30 or so donors.

From each donor, a single peripheral blood sample of around 0.12 L on average was drawn into heparinised tubes. A BD FACSAria II and a panel including CD45RO, CCR7, CD25, CD127, CD95 and CD27 were used to sort naive, central memory, regulatory and stem cell-like memory CD4+ T cells. A purity above 95% was achieved for all sorted populations. PBMCs were isolated right away by Lymphoprep density gradient centrifugation and were stained directly, without culture. To minimize batch effects, samples were stained and sorted in pairs, one healthy donor with one patient per experiment. This clone was counted only a few times. Its specific antigen is unknown. No much larger clone exists at a distance of one base, and base qualities are not known. Beyond this particular receptor, the publication reports: Fewer insertions and more nucleotide deletions at VDJ recombination sites were observed in patients with type 1 diabetes, implying thymic rearrangement abnormalities. HLA sub-analyses involved small numbers of individuals, so any influence of HLA type on TCRB rearrangement remained unresolved. Shorter templates might have been favored by PCR, but patient and control samples were amplified and corrected together, so both groups would have been affected equally by any skew. Naive, central memory and regulatory TCRB repertoires appeared to be more similar among patients than among healthy donors. A moderate but significant shortening of TCRB CDR3 length was observed in type 1 diabetes patients in all four CD4+ subsets. Because cDNA was sequenced instead of genomic DNA, highly expressing activated cells could be over-represented, though the groups showed no difference in activation or CD3 levels.

All of the isolated RNA was reverse transcribed with the High Capacity cDNA Reverse Transcription Kit, so expressed TCRB transcripts were sequenced. Deep immunoSEQ sequencing was performed on naive, central memory and regulatory T cell samples, with an average of about 3.57 million total reads per sample. Sorted cells were lysed in RLT buffer, and RNA was extracted using DNase-treated RNeasy Micro or Mini kits according to cell number. Each cell subset was processed on its own to prevent cross-contamination, while patient and healthy donor samples were processed together. The immunoSEQ multiplex PCR was used to amplify TCRB sequences from cDNA, yielding 87-bp fragments that span the CDR3 region. Amplicons were sequenced on the Illumina HiSeq platform. Regarding the original processing steps: Synthetic template baselines were used to correct PCR bias computationally, reads within Hamming distance 2 were collapsed, and singletons that could not be merged were discarded. Reads were aligned against IMGT so that V, D and J genes, CDR3 length and insertions or deletions at six rearrangement sites could be assigned. Clonotype counts were normalized to sorted cell number within each subset before computing true diversity and Gini coefficients with the tcR R package. The overlap coefficient, calculated on TCRB nucleotide sequences, was used to measure repertoire sharing. Out-of-frame TCRB sequences from naive cells were analyzed as a proxy for the pre-selection repertoire. This immuneACCESS table, as held by TCRdb, lists in-frame sequences with V and J called but not all clones. Of the missing ones, under half trace to an unresolved V gene in checked studies; the others have no known cause. V and J calls and clone size come straight from that table; D and trimming were deduced from the DNA. The sample table shows some 660,000 clones, and around 15% are seen once. The ten largest clonotypes hold 0.035% to 0.045% of the sample.

This receptor was taken from a man between 18 and 29 years old with type 1 diabetes. Input material: naive CD4+ T cells from blood. Interpreted using the paper, the cell subset or site label stands for: true naive CD4+ T cells.

The nucleotides are TGCGCCAGCAATGAGATAGGAGCTCCCTACGAGCAGTACTTC. This codes for CASNEIGAPYEQYF. The sequence joins TRBV5-1 to TRBJ2-7, with an unclear D gene assignment. V loses 6 bases of germline sequence and J loses 2 bases, and the interval between the two ends is 15 bases. Counted from cysteine to phenylalanine, this CDR3 has 14 amino acids. Only CDR3 DNA is held: 42 bases, read in frame from base 1. CDR1 SGHRS and CDR2 YFSETQ are derived from the germline V gene.